The 7 T cell receptor beta chains in this list originate from one sample, sequenced in a study of control samples from healthy donors and cancer patients. TCRdb keeps only in-frame clones here, not all; method: immunoSEQ multiplex PCR. The sample has just over 90,000 clones; 86% are singletons. Material: blood. These receptors all stem from a woman between 50 and 59 years old in good health.

V usage is TRBV6-5 and J usage is TRBJ2-6; D is tentatively TRBD1 or TRBD2 (5 bases each). This CDR3 contains 13 residues. Trimming took off 8 bases at V and 2 bases at J, with 7 bases between the two ends. Germline assignment: CDR1 MNHEY and CDR2 SVGAGI. The CDR3 loop is CASRDPGANVLTF. Written as DNA, the CDR3 is TGTGCCAGCCGGGACCCTGGGGCCAACGTCCTGACTTTC.

In this sample, this clone turned up once. The chain's CDR3 is CASSSSTPGTGHGYTF. CDR3 bases: TGTGCCAGCAGTTCTAGTACCCCCGGGACAGGGCATGGCTACACCTTC. This sequence joins TRBV6-5 and TRBJ1-2; TRBD1 agrees at 9 bases. V shed 4 bases, J shed 6 bases, and the junction held 12 bases outside the gene matches. CDR1 is MNHEY, CDR2 SVGAGI, per germline. CDR3 length: 16 amino acids.

The genes are TRBV21-1 and TRBJ1-1. TRBV21-1 is marked as a pseudogene. CDR3 length equals 13 residues. The CDR3 DNA reads TGTGCCAGCAGCGGCGGGGGGAACACTGAAGCTTTCTTT. Protein: CASSGGGNTEAFF.

This clone was found once. This sequence joins TRBV13 and TRBJ1-1; weak D call: TRBD1 (5 bases). This CDR3 is 14 amino acids long. Per germline, CDR1 PRHDT and CDR2 FYEKMQ (reference sequence). Trimming cost V 3 bases and J 6 bases, with 14 bases left between them. This CDR3 is CASSFRSRGPEAFF. CDR3 DNA sequence: TGTGCCAGCAGCTTTAGATCAAGGGGTCCTGAAGCTTTCTTT.

This chain connects TRBV6-2 or TRBV6-3 to TRBJ1-5; TRBD1 aligns across 7 bases. Trimming at V came to 4 bases and at J to 4 bases, leaving 19 bases not matched to a gene. The CDR3 runs 19 residues. Germline V gene data show CDR1 as MNHEY and CDR2 as SVGEGT. The CDR3 DNA reads as TGTGCCAGCAGTTCCCGTCCCCGATTAGAAGGACAGGAAAATCAGCCCCAGCATTTT. This encodes CASSSRPRLEGQENQPQHF.

This chain connects TRBV7-9 to TRBJ2-5, with 7 bases matching TRBD2. The CDR3 covers 15 residues. J was trimmed by 0 bases and V by 1 base; bases with no gene match: 2. Germline loops: CDR1 SEHNR, CDR2 FQNEAQ (reference sequence). The CDR3 DNA follows: TGTGCCAGCAGCTTAGGAGGGAGGGACCAAGAGACCCAGTACTTC. Protein: CASSLGGRDQETQYF.

The chain links TRBV19 to TRBJ2-5, with D possibly TRBD2 on 5 matching bases. Germline V lookup: CDR1 LNHDA, CDR2 SQIVND (reference sequence). CDR3 length: 14 amino acids. The V end was cut by 4 bases, the J end by 2 bases, with 11 bases between. Here the CDR3 reads CASSNGGSQETQYF. The CDR3 DNA reads TGTGCCAGTAGTAACGGAGGATCACAAGAGACCCAGTACTTC.